The 12 T cell receptor beta chains below come from one sample, sequenced in a study of shared clonotypes between healthy human individuals. Sequencing was performed with immunoSEQ multiplex PCR; in TCRdb, only in-frame clones are kept and a portion is missing. This sample carries 660,000 or so clones, 90% to 97% of them seen once, and the ten largest clones take more than 0.085%. The naive CD8 population came from CD45RO-negative cells selected for CCR7, without terminally differentiated effector memory CD45RA+ cells. Source material: naive CD8+ T cells sorted from blood. These receptors originate from a woman in her twenties or thirties in good health.

The chain joins TRBV7-9 to TRBJ2-1; 7 bases align to TRBD2. V lost 5 bases and J lost 5; bases outside the gene matches: 15. In germline, CDR1 is SEHNR, CDR2 FQNEAQ (reference sequence). The CDR3 contains 17 residues. CDR3 nucleotide sequence: TGTGCCAGCAGCGCGGGGGAACGGGTCCTTGGGCACAATGAGCAGTTCTTC. Protein product: CASSAGERVLGHNEQFF.

CDR3 sequence: CARGATGDESYEQYF. The CDR3 nucleotides are TGCGCCAGGGGAGCTACAGGGGACGAATCCTACGAGCAGTACTTC. This chain joins TRBV10-2 and TRBJ2-7; the match to TRBD1 covers 7 bases. Unmatched junction bases numbered 12, after V lost 9 bases and J lost 1 base. The CDR3 has 15 residues. Germline loops: CDR1 WSHSY, CDR2 SAAADI.

The gene calls are TRBV10-1 and TRBJ2-7; D not certain. CDR1 is WNHNN and CDR2 is SYGVQD in the germline V gene (reference sequence). The CDR3 is 13 amino acids. Trimming removed 5 bases at V and 4 bases at J, with 12 bases between. The DNA for the CDR3 is TGCGCCAGCAGTTATGGGCCCCAATACGAGCAGTACTTC. Its translation: CASSYGPQYEQYF.

The sample holds a few counts of this clone. The chain combines TRBV27 with TRBJ2-7, with D perhaps TRBD1 (6 bases). The CDR3 covers 12 residues. V was trimmed by 6 bases and J by 3 bases, leaving 9 bases between them. Germline V gene lookup returns CDR1 MNHEY and CDR2 SMNVEV (reference sequence). CDR3 sequence (DNA): TGTGCCAGCAGACGGGACATCTACGAGCAGTACTTC. Translating it yields CASRRDIYEQYF.

This CDR3 is CASSSGGAYEQYF. CDR3 nucleotide sequence: TGCGCCAGCAGTTCAGGGGGGGCCTACGAGCAGTACTTC. The chain links TRBV4-1 to TRBJ2-7; perhaps D is TRBD1 or TRBD2 (7 bases each). The CDR3 spans 13 residues. Germline CDR1 is MGHRA and CDR2 is YSYEKL. Trimming shortened V by 6 bases and J by 2 bases, and 11 bases separated the two germline ends.

This CDR3 reads CASSLGDRFNSPLHF. The CDR3 DNA follows: TGTGCCAGCAGCTTGGGGGACAGGTTTAATTCACCCCTCCACTTT. The chain has TRBV5-4 and TRBJ1-6; 8 bases fit TRBD1. The CDR3 contains 15 residues. Per the germline V gene, CDR1 is SGHNT and CDR2 is YYREEE (reference sequence). The trim removed 0 bases at V and 6 bases at J, leaving 2 bases unmatched.

This chain joins TRBV21-1 and TRBJ1-2. TRBV21-1 corresponds to a pseudogene. The CDR3 is 12 amino acids. This CDR3 is CARKGGGRGYTF. The CDR3 bases are TGTGCCAGAAAGGGAGGGGGTCGAGGCTACACCTTC.

The V and J genes are TRBV11-3 and TRBJ2-2; the D gene could be TRBD1 or TRBD2 (5 bases each). Germline V gene data show CDR1 as SGHNT and CDR2 as YENEEA. This CDR3 has 18 residues. The germline V and J ends were trimmed by 0 bases and 0 bases, with 14 bases remaining between them. In DNA form, the CDR3 reads TGTGCCAGCAGCTTAGATGGGGGTTGGGATGCGAACACCGGGGAGCTGTTTTTT. Protein sequence: CASSLDGGWDANTGELFF.

The V gene is TRBV4-1, the J gene TRBJ2-5; 9 bases fit TRBD2. The assigned J gene may be wrong: the sequence end matches TRBJ2-7 better. The CDR3 consists of 15 residues. CDR1 MGHRA and CDR2 YSYEKL come from the germline V gene. The DNA of the CDR3 is TGCGCCAGCAGCCCGCTCGGGCGGGAGGGGTACGAGCAGTACTTC. The encoded protein is CASSPLGREGYEQYF.

V gene TRBV6-1 combines with J gene TRBJ2-5; D is unresolved. This CDR3 contains 12 residues. V gave up 3 bases and J gave up 9 bases, with 11 bases separating them. Germline-derived CDR1 and CDR2 are MNHNS and SASEGT. CDR3 loop: CASSEVWAAQYF. The CDR3 bases are TGTGCCAGCAGTGAGGTCTGGGCAGCCCAGTACTTC.

The chain links TRBV7-6 to TRBJ2-1; a possible D gene is TRBD2 (6 bases). The CDR3 spans 12 residues. Germline CDR1 reads SGHVS; CDR2 reads FNYEAQ. Trimming took off 2 bases at V and 9 bases at J, with 8 bases between the two ends. CDR3 nucleotides: TGTGCCAGCAGCTTATTGGGGGGTGAGCAGTTCTTC. Encoded protein: CASSLLGGEQFF.

In nucleotides, the CDR3 is TGCGCCAGCAGCCAAGACACAACCTCTAGCCCCACCGGGGAGCTGTTTTTT. Translation gives CASSQDTTSSPTGELFF. The V call is TRBV4-1, the J call TRBJ2-2; a possible D gene is TRBD2 (5 bases). This CDR3 is 17 amino acids long. Trimming pared 0 bases from V and 4 bases from J, leaving 15 bases between. From germline, CDR1 is MGHRA and CDR2 YSYEKL.